A single sample gave rise to the 19 T cell receptor beta chains below, sequenced in a study of shared clonotypes between healthy human individuals. Here immunoSEQ multiplex PCR was the method, and the copy in TCRdb shows in-frame clones only, minus some. Here the sample spans under 2.5 million clones, about nine tenths being singletons. Sequencing was performed on naive CD4+ T cells from PBMCs. Subset noted: CD45RA+ positively selected. Source of these receptors: a man younger than 35 in good health. Some clones in this sample may be carry-over from other donors' samples.

The V gene is TRBV30, the J gene TRBJ2-1; D is possibly TRBD2 (5 bases). The germline V and J ends were trimmed by 0 bases and 13 bases, with 19 bases remaining between them. The CDR3 has 14 amino acids. Per the germline V gene, CDR1 is GTSNPN and CDR2 is SVGIG (reference sequence). Here the CDR3 DNA reads TGTGCCTGGAGTGTAGGTCTAGCCCCCTCACCCCAGTTCTTC. Its translation: CAWSVGLAPSPQFF.

For the CDR3, the DNA is TGTGCCAGCAGCCACTCCGGGACTCCCTATGGCTACACCTTC. It specifies CASSHSGTPYGYTF. The chain uses TRBV7-2 and TRBJ1-2; D might be TRBD1 (5 bases). This CDR3 contains 14 residues. V was cut by 5 bases and J by 4 bases, with 14 bases left in between. The germline V gene encodes CDR1 SGHTA and CDR2 FQGNSA.

The chain combines TRBV6-1 with TRBJ2-2, with 10 bases matching TRBD1. The CDR3 contains 14 residues. Germline CDR1 MNHNS, CDR2 SASEGT. Trimming at V came to 6 bases and at J to 4 bases, leaving 2 bases not matched to a gene. CDR3 sequence: CASRGDRGTGELFF. The CDR3 DNA reads TGTGCCAGCAGGGGGGACAGGGGCACCGGGGAGCTGTTTTTT.

The chain combines TRBV9 with TRBJ2-5; 12 nucleotides align to TRBD2. CDR3 length equals 15 residues. The germline V gene encodes CDR1 SGDLS and CDR2 YYNGEE. V dropped 4 bases and J dropped 2; count of bases not matched to a gene: 3. For the CDR3, the DNA is TGTGCCAGCAGCTTCGGGACTAGCGGGCAAGAGACCCAGTACTTC. Translation: CASSFGTSGQETQYF.

The genes are TRBV6-1 and TRBJ2-6; D ambiguous. This CDR3 has 14 residues. Germline V gene data show CDR1 as MNHNS and CDR2 as SASEGT. The V end was cut by 8 bases, the J end by 2 bases, with 10 bases between. The CDR3 is CASEQVAGANVLTF. DNA of the CDR3: TGTGCCAGCGAGCAGGTTGCTGGGGCCAACGTCCTGACTTTC.

The CDR3 region has the DNA TGTGCCAGCGGGGGAGAGCGTGGGGCCAACGTCCTGACTTTC. This codes for CASGGERGANVLTF. This chain connects TRBV2 to TRBJ2-6; D could derive from TRBD1 or TRBD2 (5 bases each). CDR3 length: 14 amino acids. Germline CDR1 SNHLY, CDR2 FYNNEI. V lost 8 bases to trimming and J lost 3 bases, with 11 bases between them.

The chain employs TRBV30 and TRBJ2-7, with TRBD2 identical over 8 bases. The CDR3 runs 14 residues. With 2 bases clipped from V and 4 bases from J, the junction kept 7 bases outside the gene matches. Germline values: CDR1 GTSNPN, CDR2 SVGIG (reference sequence). The CDR3 nucleotides are TGTGCCTGGAGTATTACTAGCGGAGCGTACGAGCAGTACTTC. The encoded protein is CAWSITSGAYEQYF.

As DNA, the CDR3 is TGCGCCAGCAGCGAGACCCGGGCTAGCGGTACAGATACGCAGTATTTT. Protein product: CASSETRASGTDTQYF. The V call is TRBV10-2, the J call TRBJ2-3, with 7 nucleotides matching TRBD2. This CDR3 spans 16 amino acids. Per germline, CDR1 WSHSY and CDR2 SAAADI. The J segment lost 3 bases and the V segment lost 6 bases, leaving 12 bases of the junction unmatched.

This chain links TRBV5-4 with TRBJ2-5; 9 nucleotides match TRBD1. Germline CDR1 SGHNT, CDR2 YYREEE (reference sequence). Germline trimming cut 4 bases from V and 3 bases from J; bases unmatched to any gene: 4. This CDR3 has 14 amino acids. Here the CDR3 reads CASSEGQGEETQYF. The DNA of the CDR3 is TGTGCCAGCAGCGAGGGACAGGGCGAAGAGACCCAGTACTTC. Full variable domain (missing parts from reference TRBV5-4 and TRBJ2-5): ETGVTQSPTHLIKTRGQQVTLRCSSQSGHNTVSWYQQALGQGPQFIFQYYREEENGRGNFPPRFSGLQFPNYSSELNVNALELDDSALYLCASSEGQGEETQYFGPGTRLLVL.

The chain uses TRBV2 and TRBJ1-5, with 7 bases fitting TRBD1. J was trimmed by 3 bases and V by 6 bases; bases with no gene match: 11. CDR3 size: 16 residues. The germline CDR1 and CDR2 sequences are SNHLY and FYNNEI. This CDR3 is CASSRRTGLSNQPQHF. For the CDR3, the DNA is TGTGCCAGCAGCAGGAGGACAGGCCTTTCCAATCAGCCCCAGCATTTT.

This clone was seen a few times. V gene TRBV28 combines with J gene TRBJ2-1, with 9 bases matching TRBD2. Germline V lookup: CDR1 MDHEN, CDR2 SYDVKM. The CDR3 runs to 14 residues. V lost 10 bases to trimming and J lost 2 bases; unmatched junction nucleotides: 6. Here the CDR3 reads CAILAGPTYNEQFF. In DNA form, the CDR3 reads TGTGCCATCCTAGCGGGACCTACCTACAATGAGCAGTTCTTC.

The genes are TRBV5-4 and TRBJ1-1, with D possibly TRBD1 on 5 matching bases. The CDR3 totals 15 residues. Germline loops: CDR1 SGHNT, CDR2 YYREEE (reference sequence). Trimming pared 0 bases from V and 8 bases from J, leaving 17 bases between. The CDR3 region has the DNA TGTGCCAGCAGCTTGGCACCCGTAGGGGTCTCGGAAGCTTTCTTT. Encoded protein: CASSLAPVGVSEAFF.

The chain uses TRBV10-2 and TRBJ1-5; tentatively, D is TRBD1 (6 bases). The V gene's germline CDR1 is WSHSY and CDR2 SAAADI. Trimming pared 4 bases from V and 2 bases from J, leaving 9 bases between. This CDR3 comprises 14 residues. This chain's CDR3 is CASSGQVGNQPQHF. The CDR3 DNA sequence: TGCGCCAGCAGTGGACAGGTCGGCAATCAGCCCCAGCATTTT.

The chain joins TRBV29-1 to TRBJ2-3; 8 bases agree with TRBD2. This CDR3 has 14 amino acids. Germline V gives CDR1 SQVTM, CDR2 ANQGSEA. V lost 3 bases to trimming and J lost 2 bases; unmatched junction nucleotides: 4. CDR3 sequence (DNA): TGCAGCGTTGAGGCGGGAGGATTCACAGATACGCAGTATTTT. Translating gives CSVEAGGFTDTQYF.

The J gene is TRBJ1-4, the V gene TRBV27; D perhaps matches TRBD1 (6 bases). The CDR3 loop spans 15 amino acids. CDR1 is MNHEY and CDR2 is SMNVEV in the germline V gene (reference sequence). Between the trimmed V and J ends, which lost 4 bases and 8 bases, there was a span of 17 bases. The DNA for the CDR3 is TGTGCCAGCAGTTCATGGGCAGGGGAGGGCGAAAAACTGTTTTTT. It specifies CASSSWAGEGEKLFF.

This chain links TRBV11-1 with TRBJ1-5; 7 nucleotides line up with TRBD1. Germline V lookup: CDR1 SGHAT, CDR2 FQDESV (reference sequence). There are 14 residues in the CDR3. V shed 5 bases and J 5 bases; nucleotides not matched to a gene: 6. CDR3 residues: CASSLGGGDQPQHF. The DNA of the CDR3 is TGTGCCAGCAGCCTGGGAGGGGGCGATCAGCCCCAGCATTTT. The full variable domain, completed using reference TRBV11-1 and TRBJ1-5, is EAEVAQSPRYKITEKSQAVAFWCDPISGHATLYWYRQILGQGPELLVQFQDESVVDDSQLPKDRFSAERLKGVDSTLKIQPAELGDSAMYLCASSLGGGDQPQHFGDGTRLSIL.

The rearrangement links TRBV2 to TRBJ1-4, with D possibly TRBD1 on 6 matching bases. The germline CDR1 and CDR2 sequences are SNHLY and FYNNEI. V gave up 6 bases and J gave up 6 bases, with 11 bases separating them. The CDR3 contains 13 residues. CDR3 region: CASRTGRDEKLFF. In DNA, the CDR3 is TGTGCCAGCAGAACAGGGCGGGATGAAAAACTGTTTTTT.

The genes are TRBV6-1 and TRBJ2-5, with unresolved D. The CDR3 totals 13 residues. The ends were cut back, 2 bases at V and 1 base at J, with 5 bases in the middle. The germline V gene has CDR1 MNHNS and CDR2 SASEGT. Here the CDR3 reads CASSEIVQETQYF. CDR3 bases: TGTGCCAGCAGTGAAATTGTCCAAGAGACCCAGTACTTC.

V usage is TRBV5-1 and J usage is TRBJ1-2; D unresolved. The V end lost 4 bases, the J end lost 3 bases, and 13 bases lay between the germline ends. CDR1 is SGHRS and CDR2 is YFSETQ in the germline V gene. CDR3 length: 14 residues. CDR3 DNA sequence: TGCGCCAGCAGCCCGTCGGACGGCGACTATGGCTACACCTTC. Translation gives CASSPSDGDYGYTF.